The rows below give T cell receptor beta chains drawn from one sample of a study of T cells in Graves' hyperthyroidism and ophthalmopathy. One entry per CDR3 protein results from TCRdb running MiXCR on the multiplex PCR reads. The data contain 700,000 or so distinct CDR3 sequences, about 15% of them singletons. The sample comprised blood. Receptors were obtained from a man younger than 30 with Graves' hyperthyroidism. Each CDR3 is given with its conserved first and last residue. A D gene is named only where the DNA matches it firmly. Not every row has a clone size; where given, it reads once, few, many or a size class.

clone size: -; V gene: TRBV27; J gene: TRBJ1-1; D gene: -; CDR3 DNA: TGTGCCAGCAGGGAGGGCTTCTCTGGGCCCACTGAAGCTTTCTTT; CDR3 protein: CASREGFSGPTEAFF
clone size: -; V gene: TRBV7-8; J gene: TRBJ1-3; D gene: -; CDR3 DNA: TGTGCCAGCAGCCTCCAGCGCTCTGGAAACACCATATATTTT; CDR3 protein: CASSLQRSGNTIYF
clone size: -; V gene: TRBV7-3; J gene: TRBJ1-4; D gene: -; CDR3 DNA: TGTGCCAGCAGCTTCCGGGTATCTCGCGAAAAACTGTTTTTT; CDR3 protein: CASSFRVSREKLFF
clone size: many; V gene: TRBV28; J gene: TRBJ2-5; D gene: TRBD2; CDR3 DNA: TGTGCCAGCAATTTAGCGGGAGCAGAGACCCAGTACTTC; CDR3 protein: CASNLAGAETQYF
clone size: -; V gene: TRBV9; J gene: TRBJ2-2; D gene: TRBD2; CDR3 DNA: TGTGCCAGCAGCGTAGGGGGGGGTTTGGCGAAGGGGGAGCTGTTTTTT; CDR3 protein: CASSVGGGLAKGELFF
clone size: few; V gene: TRBV5-1; J gene: TRBJ2-1; D gene: TRBD1; CDR3 DNA: TGCGCCAGCAGATTCCCTCAGGGGGATGAGCAGTTCTTC; CDR3 protein: CASRFPQGDEQFF
clone size: -; V gene: TRBV11-1; J gene: TRBJ1-2; D gene: TRBD1; CDR3 DNA: TGTGCCAGCAACCCCGGGACAGGGAATAATTCCTTC; CDR3 protein: CASNPGTGNNSF
clone size: -; V gene: TRBV25-1; J gene: TRBJ2-7; D gene: -; CDR3 DNA: TGTGCCAGCTTTGGCGTCACCTACGAGCAGTACTTC; CDR3 protein: CASFGVTYEQYF
clone size: -; V gene: TRBV20-1; J gene: TRBJ1-3; D gene: TRBD1; CDR3 DNA: TGCAGTGCTTCGACAGGGAGATCTGGAAACACCATATATTTT; CDR3 protein: CSASTGRSGNTIYF
clone size: few; V gene: TRBV28; J gene: TRBJ1-2; D gene: TRBD1; CDR3 DNA: TGTGCCAGCAGTTTATTCGGGACAGGGCACTCCATCTATGGCTACACCTTC; CDR3 protein: CASSLFGTGHSIYGYTF
clone size: few; V gene: TRBV9; J gene: TRBJ2-5; D gene: TRBD2; CDR3 DNA: TGTGCCAGCAGCGTAGCTACTAGCGGGTACCAAGAGACCCAGTACTTC; CDR3 protein: CASSVATSGYQETQYF
clone size: -; V gene: TRBV19; J gene: TRBJ2-1; D gene: -; CDR3 DNA: TGTGCCAGTAGGAGGACCGACGGCAATGAGCAGTTCTTC; CDR3 protein: CASRRTDGNEQFF
clone size: -; V gene: TRBV6-1; J gene: TRBJ1-1; D gene: -; CDR3 DNA: TGTGCCAGCAAGGCCGCCTTGAACACTGAAGCTTTCTTT; CDR3 protein: CASKAALNTEAFF
clone size: many; V gene: TRBV7-9; J gene: TRBJ1-1; D gene: TRBD1; CDR3 DNA: TGTGCCAGCAGCCCGAGACAGGGAGGTGTTAATGAAGCTTTCTTT; CDR3 protein: CASSPRQGGVNEAFF
clone size: -; V gene: TRBV5-5; J gene: TRBJ2-2; D gene: TRBD2; CDR3 DNA: TGTGCCAGCAGCTTATTAGCGGGAGGGCCGATCGGGGAGCTGTTTTTT; CDR3 protein: CASSLLAGGPIGELFF
clone size: -; V gene: TRBV5-4; J gene: TRBJ2-7; D gene: TRBD1; CDR3 DNA: TGTGCCAGCAGCCAACAGGGGAGCGAATACGAGCAGTACTTC; CDR3 protein: CASSQQGSEYEQYF
clone size: many; V gene: TRBV2; J gene: TRBJ2-7; D gene: -; CDR3 DNA: TGTGCCAGCAGGGGAATCCCAGGGGGGAGTCCCTACGAGCAGTACTTC; CDR3 protein: CASRGIPGGSPYEQYF
clone size: many; V gene: TRBV6-1; J gene: TRBJ2-7; D gene: -; CDR3 DNA: TGTGCCAGCAGCGAATATACAGGGTCCTACGAGCAGTACTTC; CDR3 protein: CASSEYTGSYEQYF
clone size: few; V gene: TRBV6-2/TRBV6-3; J gene: TRBJ2-5; D gene: -; CDR3 DNA: TGTGCCAGCAGTTGGGGACTGCAAGAGACCCAGTACTTC; CDR3 protein: CASSWGLQETQYF
clone size: many; V gene: TRBV20-1; J gene: TRBJ2-5; D gene: TRBD2; CDR3 DNA: TGCAGTGCAACCGGGACTAGCGGGAGGGTCAGGGAGACCCAGTACTTC; CDR3 protein: CSATGTSGRVRETQYF
clone size: many; V gene: TRBV7-9; J gene: TRBJ1-1; D gene: -; CDR3 DNA: TGTGCCACCAGACCCCGTAAAAAAACTGAAGCTTTCTTT; CDR3 protein: CATRPRKKTEAFF
clone size: -; V gene: TRBV4-3; J gene: TRBJ2-2; D gene: -; CDR3 DNA: TGCGCCAGCAGCCAGAGGGGACAGAACACCGGGGAGCTGTTTTTT; CDR3 protein: CASSQRGQNTGELFF
clone size: -; V gene: TRBV6-1; J gene: TRBJ2-5; D gene: -; CDR3 DNA: TGTGCCAGCAACACCCCGGGGGTCGAGACCCAGTACTTC; CDR3 protein: CASNTPGVETQYF
clone size: -; V gene: TRBV6-2/TRBV6-3; J gene: TRBJ2-1; D gene: -; CDR3 DNA: TGTGCCAGCAGTGCCACCTGGGGTTCCTACAATGAGCAGTTCTTC; CDR3 protein: CASSATWGSYNEQFF
clone size: -; V gene: TRBV7-3; J gene: TRBJ2-3; D gene: -; CDR3 DNA: TGTGCCAGCGGAACGGGGAATACGCAGTATTTT; CDR3 protein: CASGTGNTQYF
clone size: -; V gene: TRBV12-5; J gene: TRBJ2-1; D gene: TRBD2; CDR3 DNA: TGTGCTAGTGGTTTGGTTGTGGGGGGGGGGTCGGATGAGCAGTTCTTC; CDR3 protein: CASGLVVGGGSDEQFF
clone size: -; V gene: TRBV28; J gene: TRBJ2-1; D gene: -; CDR3 DNA: TGTGCCAGCAGTTTACCCCGACTAGACTCCTACAATGAGCAGTTCTTC; CDR3 protein: CASSLPRLDSYNEQFF
clone size: few; V gene: TRBV6-6; J gene: TRBJ1-1; D gene: -; CDR3 DNA: TGTGCCAGCAGTTACGGGGCCAGACAATACACTGAAGCTTTCTTT; CDR3 protein: CASSYGARQYTEAFF
clone size: few; V gene: TRBV4-1; J gene: TRBJ2-7; D gene: TRBD2; CDR3 DNA: TGCGCCAGCAGCCAAGGGACTAGCGTCTACGAGCAGTACTTC; CDR3 protein: CASSQGTSVYEQYF
clone size: -; V gene: TRBV20-1; J gene: TRBJ2-6; D gene: -; CDR3 DNA: TGCAGTGCCAGACGAGGCGAGACGGCAGGGGCCAACGTCCTGACTTTC; CDR3 protein: CSARRGETAGANVLTF
clone size: many; V gene: TRBV7-8; J gene: TRBJ2-1; D gene: -; CDR3 DNA: TGTGCCAGCAGCTTTAGTCGGACGGTGAACTCCTACAATGAGCAGTTCTTC; CDR3 protein: CASSFSRTVNSYNEQFF
clone size: few; V gene: TRBV7-8; J gene: TRBJ2-3; D gene: -; CDR3 DNA: TGTGCCAGCAGCTTAGTCTGGGACGGTAGCACAGATACGCAGTATTTT; CDR3 protein: CASSLVWDGSTDTQYF
clone size: few; V gene: TRBV4-2; J gene: TRBJ2-7; D gene: TRBD1; CDR3 DNA: TGTGCCAGCAGCCAAGAATTACAGGGGCTTAACTACGAGCAGTACTTC; CDR3 protein: CASSQELQGLNYEQYF
clone size: few; V gene: TRBV10-2; J gene: TRBJ1-1; D gene: -; CDR3 DNA: TGCGCCAGCAGGGGTGCCTTGGTCACTGAAGCTTTCTTT; CDR3 protein: CASRGALVTEAFF
clone size: few; V gene: TRBV7-2; J gene: TRBJ1-2; D gene: -; CDR3 DNA: TGTGCCAGCAGCTTCGGGACCTTGGGCTATGGCTACACCTTC; CDR3 protein: CASSFGTLGYGYTF
clone size: many; V gene: TRBV10-3; J gene: TRBJ2-7; D gene: TRBD2; CDR3 DNA: TGTGCCATCAGCGGGGGGGGGACTAGCGGCTACGAGCAGTACTTC; CDR3 protein: CAISGGGTSGYEQYF
clone size: many; V gene: TRBV5-1; J gene: TRBJ2-1; D gene: TRBD2; CDR3 DNA: TGCGCCAGCAGCTTGGCGACTAGCGGACCATACAATGAGCAGTTCTTC; CDR3 protein: CASSLATSGPYNEQFF
clone size: many; V gene: TRBV5-1; J gene: TRBJ2-5; D gene: TRBD1; CDR3 DNA: TGCGCCAGCAGCTCCGAGACAGGGGGCGCGAAGACCCAGTACTTC; CDR3 protein: CASSSETGGAKTQYF
clone size: -; V gene: TRBV4-1; J gene: TRBJ2-7; D gene: -; CDR3 DNA: TGCGCCAGCAGCCAAGGGCTAGCGAGTACCTCCTACGAGCAGTACTTC; CDR3 protein: CASSQGLASTSYEQYF
clone size: few; V gene: TRBV5-1; J gene: TRBJ2-2; D gene: -; CDR3 DNA: TGCGCCAGCAGCTTGGACGCCCCCGACACCGGGGAGCTGTTTTTT; CDR3 protein: CASSLDAPDTGELFF
clone size: -; V gene: TRBV12-3/TRBV12-4; J gene: TRBJ1-2; D gene: -; CDR3 DNA: TGTGCCAGCACCCCGTTCCCCTCGTATGGCTACACCTTC; CDR3 protein: CASTPFPSYGYTF
clone size: -; V gene: TRBV3-1; J gene: TRBJ1-4; D gene: -; CDR3 DNA: TGTGCCAGCAGCCAAGGGGGACACCTTGAAAAACTGTTTTTT; CDR3 protein: CASSQGGHLEKLFF
clone size: many; V gene: TRBV7-2; J gene: TRBJ1-1; D gene: -; CDR3 DNA: TGTGCCAGCAGCCCACGTACACAAAACAGGGTTGGTGGCACTGAAGCTTTCTTT; CDR3 protein: CASSPRTQNRVGGTEAFF
clone size: -; V gene: TRBV5-8; J gene: TRBJ2-7; D gene: TRBD1; CDR3 DNA: TGTGCCAGCAGCTTGGAGCAGGGGGTCGAGCAGTACTTC; CDR3 protein: CASSLEQGVEQYF
clone size: few; V gene: TRBV30; J gene: TRBJ2-1; D gene: -; CDR3 DNA: TGTGCCTGGAGGCGCACCTCCTACAATGAGCAGTTCTTC; CDR3 protein: CAWRRTSYNEQFF
clone size: -; V gene: TRBV28; J gene: TRBJ1-5; D gene: -; CDR3 DNA: TGTGCCAGCAGTCCCAGGGGCCAGGGCGATCAGCCCCAGCATTTT; CDR3 protein: CASSPRGQGDQPQHF
clone size: -; V gene: TRBV15; J gene: TRBJ1-6; D gene: -; CDR3 DNA: TGTGCCACCAGCAGAGATAGGGGGTTCGGTTCACCCCTCCACTTT; CDR3 protein: CATSRDRGFGSPLHF
clone size: many; V gene: TRBV9; J gene: TRBJ2-7; D gene: TRBD1; CDR3 DNA: TGTGCCAGCAGCGAGGGACAGGCCTCCTACGAGCAGTACTTC; CDR3 protein: CASSEGQASYEQYF
clone size: few; V gene: TRBV19; J gene: TRBJ2-1; D gene: -; CDR3 DNA: TGTGCCAGTAGTATGACAGGCGCATCCTACAATGAGCAGTTCTTC; CDR3 protein: CASSMTGASYNEQFF
clone size: many; V gene: TRBV2; J gene: TRBJ2-2; D gene: -; CDR3 DNA: TGTGCCAGCATAGTGCTTCCGAACACCGGGGAGCTGTTTTTT; CDR3 protein: CASIVLPNTGELFF
clone size: -; V gene: TRBV28; J gene: TRBJ2-1; D gene: -; CDR3 DNA: TGTGCCAGCAGTAGCTTAGGACCCTCCTACAATGAGCAGTTCTTC; CDR3 protein: CASSSLGPSYNEQFF
clone size: many; V gene: TRBV15; J gene: TRBJ1-4; D gene: TRBD1; CDR3 DNA: TGTGCCACCAGCAGAGAAGGGGGCACAGGGGGTGAAAAACTGTTTTTT; CDR3 protein: CATSREGGTGGEKLFF
clone size: many; V gene: TRBV12-3/TRBV12-4; J gene: TRBJ2-1; D gene: TRBD2; CDR3 DNA: TGTGCCTCGAGCGGGAGGGGCTACAATGAGCAGTTCTTC; CDR3 protein: CASSGRGYNEQFF